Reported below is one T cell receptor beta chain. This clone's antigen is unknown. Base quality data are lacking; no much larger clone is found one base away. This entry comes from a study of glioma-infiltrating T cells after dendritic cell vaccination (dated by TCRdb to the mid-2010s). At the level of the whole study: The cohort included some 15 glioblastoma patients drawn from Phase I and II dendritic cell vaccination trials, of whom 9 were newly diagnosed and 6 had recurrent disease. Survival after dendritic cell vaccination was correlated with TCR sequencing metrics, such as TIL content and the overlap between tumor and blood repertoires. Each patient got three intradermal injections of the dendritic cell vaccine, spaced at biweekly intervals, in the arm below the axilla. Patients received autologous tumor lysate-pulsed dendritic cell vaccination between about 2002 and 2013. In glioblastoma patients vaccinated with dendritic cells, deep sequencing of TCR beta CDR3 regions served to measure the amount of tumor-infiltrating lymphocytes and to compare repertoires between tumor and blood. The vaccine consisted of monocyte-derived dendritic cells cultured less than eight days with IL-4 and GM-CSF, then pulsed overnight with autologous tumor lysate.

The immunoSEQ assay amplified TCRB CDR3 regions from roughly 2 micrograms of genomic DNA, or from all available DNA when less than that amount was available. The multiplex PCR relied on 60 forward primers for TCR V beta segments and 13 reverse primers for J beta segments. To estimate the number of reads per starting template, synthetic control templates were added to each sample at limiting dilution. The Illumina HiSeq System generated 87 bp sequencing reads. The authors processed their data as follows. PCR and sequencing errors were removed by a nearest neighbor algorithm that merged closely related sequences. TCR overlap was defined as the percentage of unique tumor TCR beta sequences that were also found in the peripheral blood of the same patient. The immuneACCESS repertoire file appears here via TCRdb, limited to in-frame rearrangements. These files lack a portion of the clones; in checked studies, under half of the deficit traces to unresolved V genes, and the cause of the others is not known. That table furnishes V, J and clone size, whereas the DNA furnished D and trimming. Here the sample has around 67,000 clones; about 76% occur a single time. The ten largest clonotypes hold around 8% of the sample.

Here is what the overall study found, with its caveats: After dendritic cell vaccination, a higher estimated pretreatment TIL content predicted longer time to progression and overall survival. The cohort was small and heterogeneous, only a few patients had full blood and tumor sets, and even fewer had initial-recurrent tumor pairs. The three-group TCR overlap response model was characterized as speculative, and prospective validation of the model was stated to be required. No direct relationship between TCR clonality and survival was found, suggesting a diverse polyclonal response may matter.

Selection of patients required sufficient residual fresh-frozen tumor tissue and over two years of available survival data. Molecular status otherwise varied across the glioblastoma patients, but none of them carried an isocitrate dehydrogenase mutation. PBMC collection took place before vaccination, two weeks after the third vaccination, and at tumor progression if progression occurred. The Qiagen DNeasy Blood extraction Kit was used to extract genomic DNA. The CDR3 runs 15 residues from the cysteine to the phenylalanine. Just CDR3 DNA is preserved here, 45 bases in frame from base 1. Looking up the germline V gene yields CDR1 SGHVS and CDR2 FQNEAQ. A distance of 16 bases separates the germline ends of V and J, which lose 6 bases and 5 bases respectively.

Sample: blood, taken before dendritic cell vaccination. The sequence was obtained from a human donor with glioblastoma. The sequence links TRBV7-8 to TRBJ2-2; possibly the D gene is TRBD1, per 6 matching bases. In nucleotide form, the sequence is TGTGCCAGCAGAGAAGCAGGGGCCGAGACCGGGGAGCTGTTTTTT. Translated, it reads CASREAGAETGELFF. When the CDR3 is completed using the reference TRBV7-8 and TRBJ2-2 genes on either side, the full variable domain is GAGVSQSPRYKVAKRGQDVALRCDPISGHVSLFWYQQALGQGPEFLTYFQNEAQLDKSGLPSDRFFAERPEGSVSTLKIQRTQQEDSAVYLCASREAGAETGELFFGEGSRLTVL.